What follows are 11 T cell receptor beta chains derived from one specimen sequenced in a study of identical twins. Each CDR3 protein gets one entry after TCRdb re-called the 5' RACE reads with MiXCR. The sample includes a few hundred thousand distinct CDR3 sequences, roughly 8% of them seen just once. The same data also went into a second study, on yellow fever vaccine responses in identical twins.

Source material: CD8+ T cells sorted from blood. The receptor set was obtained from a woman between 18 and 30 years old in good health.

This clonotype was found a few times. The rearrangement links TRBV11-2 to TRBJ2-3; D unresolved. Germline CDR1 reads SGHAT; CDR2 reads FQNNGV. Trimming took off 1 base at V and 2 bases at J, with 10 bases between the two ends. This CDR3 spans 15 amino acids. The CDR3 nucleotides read TGTGCCAGCAGCTTAGGTTCTATGACCACAGATACGCAGTATTTT. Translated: CASSLGSMTTDTQYF.

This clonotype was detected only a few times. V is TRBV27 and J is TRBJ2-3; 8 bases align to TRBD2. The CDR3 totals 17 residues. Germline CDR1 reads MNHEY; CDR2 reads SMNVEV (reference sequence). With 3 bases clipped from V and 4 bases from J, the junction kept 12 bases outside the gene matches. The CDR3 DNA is TGTGCCAGCAGTTTCTCAAGCGGGAGCGGGGTCCCAGATACGCAGTATTTT. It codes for CASSFSSGSGVPDTQYF.

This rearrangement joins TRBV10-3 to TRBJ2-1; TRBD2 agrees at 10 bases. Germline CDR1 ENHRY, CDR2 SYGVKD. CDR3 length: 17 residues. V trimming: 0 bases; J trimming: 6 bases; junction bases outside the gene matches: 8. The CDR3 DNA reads TGTGCCATCAGTGAGTCGTCGAGCGGGGGGGCCGGCAATGAGCAGTTCTTC. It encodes CAISESSSGGAGNEQFF.

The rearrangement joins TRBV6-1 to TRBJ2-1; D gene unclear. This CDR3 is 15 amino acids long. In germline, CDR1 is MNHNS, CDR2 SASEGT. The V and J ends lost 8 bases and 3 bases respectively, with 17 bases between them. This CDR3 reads CASGVDGDFYNEQFF. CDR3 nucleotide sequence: TGTGCCAGCGGTGTCGATGGAGACTTCTACAATGAGCAGTTCTTC.

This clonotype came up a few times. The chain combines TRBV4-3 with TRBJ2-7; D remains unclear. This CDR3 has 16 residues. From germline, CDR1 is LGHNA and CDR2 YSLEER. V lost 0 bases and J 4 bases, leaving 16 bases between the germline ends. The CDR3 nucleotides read TGCGCCAGCAGCCAAGATGCCCTCCCGGATTGGTACGAGCAGTACTTC. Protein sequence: CASSQDALPDWYEQYF.

CDR3 sequence: CASGGQVPSEQYF. CDR3 DNA: TGTGCCAGCGGGGGACAGGTCCCCTCCGAGCAGTACTTC. The V gene is TRBV12-3 or TRBV12-4, the J gene TRBJ2-7; 8 bases agree with TRBD1. V was pared by 8 bases and J by 6 bases, with 9 bases of the junction left unmatched. This CDR3 has 13 residues.

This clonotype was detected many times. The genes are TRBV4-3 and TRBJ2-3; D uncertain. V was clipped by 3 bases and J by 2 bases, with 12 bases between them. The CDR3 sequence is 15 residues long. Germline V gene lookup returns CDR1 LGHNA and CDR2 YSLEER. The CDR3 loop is CASSHKSPHTDTQYF. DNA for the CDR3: TGCGCCAGCAGCCACAAGTCCCCTCACACAGATACGCAGTATTTT.

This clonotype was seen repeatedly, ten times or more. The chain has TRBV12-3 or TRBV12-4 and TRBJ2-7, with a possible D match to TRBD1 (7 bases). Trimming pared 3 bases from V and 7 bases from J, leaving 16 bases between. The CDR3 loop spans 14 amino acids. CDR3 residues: CASSFGGTDGEQYF. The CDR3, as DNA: TGTGCCAGCAGTTTTGGCGGGACAGATGGAGAGCAGTACTTC.

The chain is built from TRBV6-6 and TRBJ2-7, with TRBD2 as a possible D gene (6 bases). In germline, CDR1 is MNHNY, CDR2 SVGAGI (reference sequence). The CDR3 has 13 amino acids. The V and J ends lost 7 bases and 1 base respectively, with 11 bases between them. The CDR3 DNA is TGTGCCAGCATGGAGGGACTTTCCTACGAGCAGTACTTC. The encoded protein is CASMEGLSYEQYF.

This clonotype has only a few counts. The CDR3 DNA reads as TGTGCCAGCAGCTACTCGACAGCCTCCTACGAGCAGTACTTC. It codes for CASSYSTASYEQYF. The V call is TRBV7-9, the J call TRBJ2-7, with D possibly matching TRBD1 (5 bases). The CDR3 length is 14 residues. Germline V gene sequence: CDR1 SEHNR, CDR2 FQNEAQ (reference sequence). Trimming pared 4 bases from V and 0 bases from J, leaving 10 bases between.

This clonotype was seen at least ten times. CDR3 in amino acids: CASSQTGPYNEQFF. CDR3 coding DNA: TGCGCCAGCAGCCAAACGGGCCCCTACAATGAGCAGTTCTTC. J is TRBJ2-1 and V is TRBV4-3; unclear D gene. Per the germline V gene, CDR1 is LGHNA and CDR2 is YSLEER. V lost 2 bases and J lost 2, with 7 bases in between. The CDR3 contains 14 residues.